This TCR beta chain stems from a study of blood T cell repertoires in COVID-19 (TCRdb year 2020). About the full investigation: Samples from collaborators originated in the United States, Italy and Spain and spanned both the acute and convalescent phases of COVID-19. The prospective study material was composed of cDNA or gDNA derived from T cells, B-cell-depleted T cells, or PBMCs. Deeply sampled blood TCRbeta repertoires from subjects exposed to, actively infected with, or recovered from COVID-19 were included in the dataset. A freely available public database, intended as a resource for researchers studying the immune response to SARS-CoV-2, is where the repertoires were released. The samples were drawn from the first 160 participants of the ongoing ImmuneRACE study and from 1,254 subjects provided by 6 global collaborators. Sample metadata almost always included a de-identified subject ID, COVID-19 status, age in years and sex. Where available, HLA class I and class II types were taken from metadata supplied by the sample provider and were not determined by assay-based typing. General findings and caveats noted by the study authors: How much clinical and demographic metadata was included differed by source and by participant, and the metadata was provided uncurated.

TCRbeta CDR3 regions were amplified from genomic DNA using the immunoSEQ Assay, a bias-controlled multiplex PCR. As for how the authors treated the data: Nucleated cell counts per sample were estimated from amplification of reference gene primers within the assay. Sequence reads were collapsed and filtered to measure the absolute abundance of every unique TCRbeta CDR3 rearrangement. For each sample, productive Simpson clonality was calculated as the square root of Simpson's diversity index over productive rearrangements. Imported from immuneACCESS, the table was reduced by TCRdb to in-frame sequences with V and J called. These copies leave out some clones; in studies compared against another copy, an unresolved V gene accounts for under half, and the cause of the remainder is not known. For V, J and clone size, that table is used; D and trimming come from the DNA. Counted in this sample were some 80,000 clones; more than 65% of them appeared once. The leading ten clones occupy 20% to 25% of the sample.

Whole blood was collected in K2EDTA tubes by collaborating institutions according to the institutions' own protocols. For TCRbeta analysis, collaborators shipped samples as frozen whole blood, isolated PBMCs, or DNA extracted from either of those sample types. About this clone itself: Its antigen is not yet known. No per-base quality is available; no much larger clone lies one base away. The sample holds other DNA sequences that translate to the same CDR3.

The source is a woman aged 50 to 65 with acute or convalescent COVID-19. What was sequenced was peripheral blood.

For the CDR3, the sequence is CASSIRENTGELFF. The nucleotide sequence reads TGTGCCAGTAGTATAAGAGAGAACACCGGGGAGCTGTTTTTT. The chain was built from TRBV19 and TRBJ2-2; the D gene assignment is ambiguous. From its cysteine to its phenylalanine, the CDR3 spans 14 amino acids. Only CDR3 DNA remains: 42 bases, in frame from the first base. The germline ends are 5 bases apart after V is trimmed by 2 bases and J by 1 base. CDR1 LNHDA and CDR2 SQIVND are derived from the germline V gene (reference sequence). The CDR3 plus the reference TRBV19 and TRBJ2-2 genes for the other parts give the full variable domain: DGGITQSPKYLFRKEGQNVTLSCEQNLNHDAMYWYRQDPGQGLRLIYYSQIVNDFQKGDIAEGYSVSREKKESFPLTVTSAQKNPTAFYLCASSIRENTGELFFGEGSRLTVL.